The 6 T cell receptor beta chains given below trace back to one sample, sequenced in a study of blood T cell repertoires in COVID-19. TCRdb's copy holds only in-frame clones and misses some; the assay was immunoSEQ multiplex PCR. Found here are about 210,000 clones, roughly 88% of them singletons; the top ten hold about 9.7%. Material: peripheral blood. Receptors originate from a man between 45 and 60 years old with active or convalescent COVID-19.

The rearrangement links TRBV4-1 to TRBJ1-1; D is undetermined. The germline V gene has CDR1 MGHRA and CDR2 YSYEKL. The CDR3 has 12 residues. V was cut by 1 base and J by 7 bases, with 7 bases left in between. The CDR3 loop reads CASSQGRSEAFF. In DNA, the CDR3 is TGCGCCAGCAGCCAAGGAAGGAGTGAAGCTTTCTTT.

With respect to this clone: The same CDR3 arises from other DNA sequences in this sample as well. The V and J genes are TRBV10-3 and TRBJ2-6, with D possibly being TRBD2 (5 bases). V lost 0 bases and J 4 bases, leaving 7 bases between the germline ends. This CDR3 has 15 residues. Per germline, CDR1 ENHRY and CDR2 SYGVKD. CDR3 protein: CAISESTGGANVLTF. The CDR3 coding sequence is TGTGCCATCAGTGAGTCAACGGGGGGGGCCAACGTCCTGACTTTC.

The genes are TRBV5-8 and TRBJ1-5, with D unresolved. Germline V gives CDR1 SGHTS, CDR2 YDEGEE. V was pared by 0 bases and J by 6 bases, with 7 bases between. This CDR3 comprises 13 residues. CDR3 residues: CASSLASGQPQHF. CDR3 sequence (DNA): TGTGCCAGCAGCTTGGCCTCGGGTCAGCCCCAGCATTTT.

The chain recombines TRBV28 with TRBJ1-5, with D possibly being TRBD1 (6 bases). V lost 5 bases to trimming and J lost 0 bases, with 14 bases between them. The CDR3 has 16 amino acids. Germline CDR1 and CDR2: MDHEN and SYDVKM. Written as DNA, the CDR3 is TGTGCCAGCAGTGAAGGGGGTTTGGGTAGCAATCAGCCCCAGCATTTT. The encoded protein is CASSEGGLGSNQPQHF.

The CDR3 region has the DNA TGTGCCAGCAGCCAGACCGGGGTAGGGCCAGAAACCCTCCACTTT. Protein product: CASSQTGVGPETLHF. J is TRBJ1-6 and V is TRBV9; D uncertain. Deletions cut 4 bases from V and 14 bases from J, with 22 bases between. The CDR3 has 15 residues. The germline V gene encodes CDR1 SGDLS and CDR2 YYNGEE.

The gene calls are TRBV7-3 and TRBJ2-3, with TRBD2 identical over 7 bases. V trimming: 1 base; J trimming: 3 bases; junction bases outside the gene matches: 7. The CDR3 totals 16 residues. Germline CDR1 and CDR2: SGHTA and FQGTGA. The CDR3 region is CASSLRGEGQTDTQYF. The DNA of the CDR3 is TGTGCCAGCAGCTTAAGGGGGGAGGGCCAAACAGATACGCAGTATTTT.